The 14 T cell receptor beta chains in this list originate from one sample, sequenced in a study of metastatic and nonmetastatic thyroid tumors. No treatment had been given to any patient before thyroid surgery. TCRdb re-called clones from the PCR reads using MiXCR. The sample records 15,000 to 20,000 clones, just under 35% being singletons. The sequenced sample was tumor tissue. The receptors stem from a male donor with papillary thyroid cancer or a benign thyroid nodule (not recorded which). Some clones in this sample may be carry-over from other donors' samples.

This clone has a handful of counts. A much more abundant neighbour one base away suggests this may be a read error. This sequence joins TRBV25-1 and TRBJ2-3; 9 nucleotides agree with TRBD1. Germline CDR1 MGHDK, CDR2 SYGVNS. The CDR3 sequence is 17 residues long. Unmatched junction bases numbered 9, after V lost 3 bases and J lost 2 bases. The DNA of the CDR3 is TGTGCCAGCAGTGATTTGACAGGGGGGGCGGTCACAGATACGCAGTATTTT. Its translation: CASSDLTGGAVTDTQYF.

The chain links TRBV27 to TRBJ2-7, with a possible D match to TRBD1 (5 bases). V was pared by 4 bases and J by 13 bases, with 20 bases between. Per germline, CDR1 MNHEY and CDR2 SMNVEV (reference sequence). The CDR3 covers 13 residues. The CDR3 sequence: CASSSRVLDDHYF. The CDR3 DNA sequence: TGTGCCAGCAGTTCCAGGGTTCTCGACGATCATTACTTC.

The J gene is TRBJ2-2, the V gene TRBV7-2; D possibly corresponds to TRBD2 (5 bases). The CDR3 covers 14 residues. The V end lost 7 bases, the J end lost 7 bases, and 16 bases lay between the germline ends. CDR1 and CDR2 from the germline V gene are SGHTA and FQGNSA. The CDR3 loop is CASIPGVYIGELFF. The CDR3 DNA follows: TGTGCCAGCATCCCCGGGGTTTACATCGGGGAGCTGTTTTTT.

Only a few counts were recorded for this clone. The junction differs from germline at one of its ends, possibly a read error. In nucleotides, the CDR3 is TGTGCCAGCATTTACTCGATCGGGGTGGGACACGAGCAGTACTTC. Its protein is CASIYSIGVGHEQYF. V usage is TRBV6-5 and J usage is TRBJ2-7; D could derive from TRBD1 or TRBD2 (5 bases each). Germline loops: CDR1 MNHEY, CDR2 SVGAGI. The CDR3 has 15 residues.

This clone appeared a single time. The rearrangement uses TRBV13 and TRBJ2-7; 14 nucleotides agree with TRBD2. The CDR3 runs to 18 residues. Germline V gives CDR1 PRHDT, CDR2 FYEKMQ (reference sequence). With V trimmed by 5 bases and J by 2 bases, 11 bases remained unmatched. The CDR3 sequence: CASSHTGTSGRLTYEQYF. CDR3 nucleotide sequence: TGTGCCAGCAGCCATACCGGGACTAGCGGGAGATTGACCTACGAGCAGTACTTC.

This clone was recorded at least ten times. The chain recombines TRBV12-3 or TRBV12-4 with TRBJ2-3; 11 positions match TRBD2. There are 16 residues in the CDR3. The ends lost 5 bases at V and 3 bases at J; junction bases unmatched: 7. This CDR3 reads CASSISGGGSTDTQYF. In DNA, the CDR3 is TGTGCCAGCAGTATTAGCGGGGGGGGAAGTACAGATACGCAGTATTTT.

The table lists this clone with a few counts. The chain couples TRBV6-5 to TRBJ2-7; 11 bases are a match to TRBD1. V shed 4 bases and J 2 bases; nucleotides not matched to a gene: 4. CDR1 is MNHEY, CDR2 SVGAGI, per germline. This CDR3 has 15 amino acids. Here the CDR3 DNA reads TGTGCCAGCAGTTCCTCGGGACAGGGGGCCTACGAGCAGTACTTC. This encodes CASSSSGQGAYEQYF.

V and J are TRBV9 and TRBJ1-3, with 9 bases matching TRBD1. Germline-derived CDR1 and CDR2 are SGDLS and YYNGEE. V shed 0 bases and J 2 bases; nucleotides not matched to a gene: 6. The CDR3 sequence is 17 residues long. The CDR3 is CASSVEGQGIAGNTIYF. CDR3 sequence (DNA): TGTGCCAGCAGCGTAGAGGGACAGGGAATAGCTGGAAACACCATATATTTT. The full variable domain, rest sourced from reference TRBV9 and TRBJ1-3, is DSGVTQTPKHLITATGQRVTLRCSPRSGDLSVYWYQQSLDQGLQFLIQYYNGEERAKGNILERFSAQQFPDLHSELNLSSLELGDSALYFCASSVEGQGIAGNTIYFGEGSWLTVV.

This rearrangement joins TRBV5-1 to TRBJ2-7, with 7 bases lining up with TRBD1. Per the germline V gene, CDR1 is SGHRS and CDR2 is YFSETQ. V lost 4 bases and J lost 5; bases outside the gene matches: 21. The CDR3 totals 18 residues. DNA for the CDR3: TGCGCCAGCAGCCTGATCGGTACCAACAGGGGCAGAGGGGACGAGCAGTACTTC. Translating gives CASSLIGTNRGRGDEQYF. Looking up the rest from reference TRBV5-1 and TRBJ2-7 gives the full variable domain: KAGVTQTPRYLIKTRGQQVTLSCSPISGHRSVSWYQQTPGQGLQFLFEYFSETQRNKGNFPGRFSGRQFSNSRSEMNVSTLELGDSALYLCASSLIGTNRGRGDEQYFGPGTRLTVT.

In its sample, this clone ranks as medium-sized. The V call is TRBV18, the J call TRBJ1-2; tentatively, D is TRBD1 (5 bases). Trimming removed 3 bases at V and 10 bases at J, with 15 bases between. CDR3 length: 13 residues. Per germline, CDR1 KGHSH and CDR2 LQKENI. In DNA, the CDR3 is TGTGCCAGCTCACCCTCGGGGGAGCCTTCCTACACCTTC. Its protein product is CASSPSGEPSYTF.

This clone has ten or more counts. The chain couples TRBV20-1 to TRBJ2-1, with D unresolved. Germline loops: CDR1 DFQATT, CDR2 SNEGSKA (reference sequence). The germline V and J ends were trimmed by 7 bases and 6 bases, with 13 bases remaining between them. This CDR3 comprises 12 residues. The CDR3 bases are TGCAGTGGGGCCGAATGGGGCAATGAGCAGTTCTTC. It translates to CSGAEWGNEQFF.

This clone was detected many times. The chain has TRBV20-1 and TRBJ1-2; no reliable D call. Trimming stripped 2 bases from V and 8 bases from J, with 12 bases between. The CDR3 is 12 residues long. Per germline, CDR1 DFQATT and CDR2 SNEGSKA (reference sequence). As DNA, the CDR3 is TGCAGTGCTAGAAGGCGGGAGGAGGGCTACACCTTC. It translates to CSARRREEGYTF.

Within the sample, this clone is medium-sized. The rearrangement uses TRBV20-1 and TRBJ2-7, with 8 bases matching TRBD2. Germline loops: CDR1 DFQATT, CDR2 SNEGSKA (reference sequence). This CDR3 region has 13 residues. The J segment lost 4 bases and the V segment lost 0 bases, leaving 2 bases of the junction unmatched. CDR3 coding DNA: TGCAGTGCTAGAGAACTAGCGGAGTACGAGCAGTACTTC. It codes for CSARELAEYEQYF.

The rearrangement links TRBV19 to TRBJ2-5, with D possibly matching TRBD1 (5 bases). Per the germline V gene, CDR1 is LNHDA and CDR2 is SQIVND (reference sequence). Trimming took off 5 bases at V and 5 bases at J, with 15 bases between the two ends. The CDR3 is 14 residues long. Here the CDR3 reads CASSSGAGLETQYF. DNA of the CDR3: TGTGCCAGTAGTTCTGGGGCCGGTTTGGAGACCCAGTACTTC. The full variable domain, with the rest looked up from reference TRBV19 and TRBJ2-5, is DGGITQSPKYLFRKEGQNVTLSCEQNLNHDAMYWYRQDPGQGLRLIYYSQIVNDFQKGDIAEGYSVSREKKESFPLTVTSAQKNPTAFYLCASSSGAGLETQYFGPGTRLLVL.